A selection of T cell receptor beta chains follows, all from one sample in a study of T cells after yellow fever vaccination. In TCRdb, the 5' RACE reads were re-called with MiXCR into one record per CDR3 protein. The table has over 110,000 distinct CDR3 sequences, roughly 8.2% seen once. Sequences were derived from CD4+ T cells sorted from PBMCs, sampled 5 days after the yellow fever booster vaccination. The source of these receptors is a man aged 30-40 years who received the YFV17D yellow fever vaccine. Each CDR3 is given with its conserved first and last residue. The order of the fields is clone size, V gene, D gene, J gene, CDR3 DNA, CDR3 protein. The D gene is left open where the match is weak. Not every row has a clone size; where given, it reads once, few, many or a size class.

size: few; V: TRBV7-9; D: TRBD2; J: TRBJ2-7; DNA: TGTGCCAGCAGCTTAGTCGCAGCGGGAGCCTACGAGCAGTACTTC; CDR3: CASSLVAAGAYEQYF
size: many; V: TRBV5-1; D: -; J: TRBJ2-3; DNA: TGCGCCAGCAGCGGCCCAGACACAGATACGCAGTATTTT; CDR3: CASSGPDTDTQYF
size: many; V: TRBV5-1; D: TRBD2; J: TRBJ2-1; DNA: TGCGCCAGCAATAAGCGGGAGAGGGTATCCTACAATGAGCAGTTCTTC; CDR3: CASNKRERVSYNEQFF
size: many; V: TRBV12-3/TRBV12-4; D: -; J: TRBJ2-3; DNA: TGTGCCAGCAGAGCCTGGGACTCCACAGATACGCAGTATTTT; CDR3: CASRAWDSTDTQYF
size: many; V: TRBV28; D: -; J: TRBJ1-1; DNA: TGTGCCAGCATTAGCCCCGGGCGGGCGTTCTTT; CDR3: CASISPGRAFF
size: many; V: TRBV11-1; D: TRBD2; J: TRBJ2-1; DNA: TGTGCCAGCAGCCAAGGGACTAGCGGGAGGAGCTCCTACAATGAGCAGTTCTTC; CDR3: CASSQGTSGRSSYNEQFF
size: -; V: TRBV18; D: -; J: TRBJ2-3; DNA: TGTGCCAGCTCACCGGCCGCGAGCACAGATACGCAGTATTTT; CDR3: CASSPAASTDTQYF
size: many; V: TRBV12-3/TRBV12-4; D: TRBD1; J: TRBJ2-7; DNA: TGTGCCAGCAGTATCGGGACAGGAGGAAACTACGAGCAGTACTTC; CDR3: CASSIGTGGNYEQYF
size: few; V: TRBV5-5; D: -; J: TRBJ1-5; DNA: TGTGCCAGCAGCTTGGAGGTGTCTGAAGTGGCGGTACAGCCCCAGCATTTT; CDR3: CASSLEVSEVAVQPQHF
size: many; V: TRBV20-1; D: TRBD2; J: TRBJ2-5; DNA: TGCAGCGCCCGTAGCGGGAGCTTCGACGAGACCCAGTACTTC; CDR3: CSARSGSFDETQYF
size: many; V: TRBV14; D: -; J: TRBJ2-7; DNA: TGTGCCAGCAGCCAATTTCTAGAACCCTACGAGCAGTACTTC; CDR3: CASSQFLEPYEQYF
size: many; V: TRBV20-1; D: -; J: TRBJ2-7; DNA: TGCAGTGCCTCCGGGACTGGGGCCTACGAGCAGTACTTC; CDR3: CSASGTGAYEQYF
size: many; V: TRBV9; D: TRBD2; J: TRBJ2-2; DNA: TGTGCCAGCAGCCCAGTAGCGGGGGGCACCGGGGAGCTGTTTTTT; CDR3: CASSPVAGGTGELFF
size: -; V: TRBV30; D: -; J: TRBJ1-2; DNA: TGTGCCCGGAGGATTGGTGCTGGCTACACCTTC; CDR3: CARRIGAGYTF
size: once; V: TRBV20-1; D: -; J: TRBJ2-4; DNA: TGCAGTGCTCACGGAGCGAACATTCAGTACTTC; CDR3: CSAHGANIQYF
size: many; V: TRBV19; D: -; J: TRBJ1-5; DNA: TGTGCCAGTAGTATATCGGGTAATCAGCCCCAGCATTTT; CDR3: CASSISGNQPQHF
size: many; V: TRBV5-1; D: TRBD2; J: TRBJ2-5; DNA: TGCGCCAGCAGCTACCAAGGACTAGCGGGAGGCGGGGTTCAAGAGACCCAGTACTTC; CDR3: CASSYQGLAGGGVQETQYF
size: few; V: TRBV7-2; D: -; J: TRBJ1-1; DNA: TGTGCCAGCAGCGGCGGGCCGCCGAACACTGAAGCTTTCTTT; CDR3: CASSGGPPNTEAFF
size: many; V: TRBV7-8; D: -; J: TRBJ2-1; DNA: TGTGCCAGCAGCTTAGATTTCGGCCTCTACAATGAGCAGTTCTTC; CDR3: CASSLDFGLYNEQFF
size: many; V: TRBV2; D: -; J: TRBJ2-7; DNA: TGTGCCAGCAGTCCGACTGTAACTTCCTACGAGCAGTACTTC; CDR3: CASSPTVTSYEQYF
size: many; V: TRBV4-1; D: -; J: TRBJ1-5; DNA: TGCGCCAGCAGCCAAGATCGGACCCTCAAGACGCCCCAGCATTTT; CDR3: CASSQDRTLKTPQHF
size: many; V: TRBV12-3/TRBV12-4; D: -; J: TRBJ2-7; DNA: TGTGCCAGCAGTTTCAGGACCCCAGTGGGCGAGCAGTACTTC; CDR3: CASSFRTPVGEQYF
size: many; V: TRBV5-1; D: -; J: TRBJ2-5; DNA: TGCGCCAGCAGCCACCAGGAGGCCGGGGAGACCCAGTACTTC; CDR3: CASSHQEAGETQYF